The following is a T cell receptor beta chain sequence with its context. The assay ran at deep level. The assay was immunoSEQ multiplex PCR, and TCRdb's table has in-frame clones only and misses some. Of about 490,000 clones in the sample, 76% were seen once. All participating donors were Caucasian adults from Nashville, Tennessee. Approximately 91 million PBMCs supplied genomic DNA for unsorted samples. These data belong to a study of shared clonotypes between healthy human individuals. About the research overall: Participating donors consisted of a couple of women and a few men aged 18 to 49.

Trimming cost V 0 bases and J 0 bases, with 6 bases left between them. This CDR3 has 14 residues. Germline V lookup: CDR1 SGHRS, CDR2 YFSETQ. Sequencing was carried out using PBMCs. The chain combines TRBV5-1 with TRBJ1-1; no clear D gene. The receptor comes from a woman aged 35 to 49 in good health. Some clones in this sample may be carry-over from other donors' samples. The CDR3 here is CASSLVQLNTEAFF. The CDR3 DNA reads as TGCGCCAGCAGCTTGGTACAGCTGAACACTGAAGCTTTCTTT.